This entry concerns a single TCR beta chain. This entry belongs to a study of blood T cell repertoires in COVID-19. Clones were sequenced by immunoSEQ multiplex PCR, and TCRdb holds only the in-frame ones, with some missing. The table includes fewer than 300,000 clones, around four fifths detected once. V lost 7 bases, J lost 2 bases, and 14 bases lay in between. Germline V gives CDR1 LNHDA, CDR2 SQIVND (reference sequence). The CDR3 consists of 15 residues. Sequencing was done on a sample of peripheral blood. The TCR sequence derives from a woman between 50 and 59 years old who had recovered from COVID-19. V is TRBV19 and J is TRBJ2-2; a possible D gene is TRBD1 (6 bases). The DNA of the CDR3 is TGTGCCAGTACCAACCCCGGGACAAACACCGGGGAGCTGTTTTTT. Protein product: CASTNPGTNTGELFF. Based on the CDR3 plus reference TRBV19 and TRBJ2-2, the full variable domain is DGGITQSPKYLFRKEGQNVTLSCEQNLNHDAMYWYRQDPGQGLRLIYYSQIVNDFQKGDIAEGYSVSREKKESFPLTVTSAQKNPTAFYLCASTNPGTNTGELFFGEGSRLTVL.